A selection of T cell receptor beta chains follows, all from one sample in a study of T cell responses to AZD1222 COVID-19 vaccine. Clones were sequenced by immunoSEQ multiplex PCR, and TCRdb holds only the in-frame ones, with some missing. The sample includes about 110,000 clones, 85% to 90% of them seen just once. Sequenced material: peripheral blood, taken on day 0 of AZD1222 vaccination. Receptors originate from an adult in good health. The CDR3 runs from the conserved cysteine through the conserved F or W. Each record gives: CDR3 protein, CDR3 DNA, clone size, D gene, J gene, V gene. The D gene is left open where the match is weak. The listing skips clone size in some rows; elsewhere it reads once, few, many or a size class.

CDR3: CSVGDRGRLNTEAFF
DNA: TGCAGCGTTGGTGACAGGGGGCGGTTGAACACTGAAGCTTTCTTT
size: .
D: TRBD1
J: TRBJ1-1
V: TRBV29-1

CDR3: CASSPTGGGDEKLFF
DNA: TGCGCCAGCAGCCCGACAGGGGGAGGAGATGAAAAACTGTTTTTT
size: once
D: TRBD1
J: TRBJ1-4
V: TRBV5-1

CDR3: CASSPGQGALGQPQHF
DNA: TGTGCCAGCTCACCAGGACAGGGGGCCCTCGGGCAGCCCCAGCATTTT
size: .
D: TRBD1
J: TRBJ1-5
V: TRBV18

CDR3: CASSQEAGGSSGANVLTF
DNA: TGTGCCAGCAGCCAAGAGGCGGGAGGAAGCTCTGGGGCCAACGTCCTGACTTTC
size: .
D: TRBD2
J: TRBJ2-6
V: TRBV3-1/TRBV3-2

CDR3: CASSQVRGTILYEQYF
DNA: TGCGCCAGCAGCCAAGTCCGTGGGACAATCCTCTACGAGCAGTACTTC
size: .
D: .
J: TRBJ2-7
V: TRBV4-1

CDR3: CASSPPMRERDRESKLFF
DNA: TGTGCCAGCTCACCCCCCATGCGAGAACGGGACAGGGAAAGCAAACTGTTTTTT
size: .
D: TRBD1
J: TRBJ1-4
V: TRBV18

CDR3: CASMSPGGWTEAFF
DNA: TGTGCCAGCATGTCTCCAGGGGGTTGGACTGAAGCTTTCTTT
size: .
D: TRBD1
J: TRBJ1-1
V: TRBV6-5

CDR3: CASTPYGTGVSYEQYF
DNA: TGTGCCAGCACCCCGTACGGGACAGGGGTCTCCTACGAGCAGTACTTC
size: .
D: TRBD1
J: TRBJ2-7
V: TRBV28

CDR3: CASSLGYQGGQETQYF
DNA: TGCGCCAGCAGCTTGGGCTACCAGGGGGGCCAAGAGACCCAGTACTTC
size: .
D: .
J: TRBJ2-5
V: TRBV5-1

CDR3: CASSLGPFNMEPQHF
DNA: TGTGCCAGCAGCTTGGGGCCATTTAATATGGAGCCCCAGCATTTT
size: .
D: .
J: TRBJ1-5
V: TRBV7-2

CDR3: CARSSGLAGSTYNEQFF
DNA: TGTGCCAGAAGTTCTGGACTAGCGGGTTCTACCTACAATGAGCAGTTCTTC
size: .
D: TRBD2
J: TRBJ2-1
V: TRBV5-3

CDR3: CASSVQTGTGAMRYTF
DNA: TGTGCCAGCAGCGTACAAACCGGGACAGGGGCTATGCGCTACACCTTC
size: few
D: TRBD1
J: TRBJ1-2
V: TRBV9

CDR3: CASSVVGQGGYEQYF
DNA: TGTGCCAGCAGCGTAGTAGGACAGGGGGGATACGAGCAGTACTTC
size: .
D: TRBD1
J: TRBJ2-7
V: TRBV9

CDR3: CATSDMATGANVLTF
DNA: TGTGCCACCAGTGACATGGCTACCGGGGCCAACGTCCTGACTTTC
size: .
D: .
J: TRBJ2-6
V: TRBV24-1

CDR3: CASSRDTDEQYF
DNA: TGCGCCAGCAGCCGGGACACCGACGAGCAGTACTTC
size: .
D: .
J: TRBJ2-7
V: TRBV5-1

CDR3: CASRGPGPKNSPLHF
DNA: TGTGCCAGCAGAGGCCCGGGACCGAAAAATTCACCCCTCCACTTT
size: .
D: .
J: TRBJ1-6
V: TRBV7-2

CDR3: CASSPAVRTGSYGYTF
DNA: TGTGCCAGCTCACCGGCCGTTAGGACAGGGAGCTATGGCTACACCTTC
size: .
D: TRBD1
J: TRBJ1-2
V: TRBV18

CDR3: CASSQTGTAANYGYTF
DNA: TGTGCCAGCAGTCAAACCGGGACAGCTGCTAACTATGGCTACACCTTC
size: .
D: TRBD1
J: TRBJ1-2
V: TRBV28

CDR3: CASTATKNIQYF
DNA: TGTGCCAGCACAGCGACCAAAAACATTCAGTACTTC
size: few
D: .
J: TRBJ2-4
V: TRBV2

CDR3: CASTPRGTVGSRSNQPQHF
DNA: TGTGCCAGTACTCCCCGTGGGACAGTGGGTTCGAGGAGCAATCAGCCCCAGCATTTT
size: .
D: TRBD1
J: TRBJ1-5
V: TRBV19

CDR3: CASSYSRGELFF
DNA: TGTGCCAGCAGTTACTCGAGGGGGGAGCTGTTTTTT
size: once
D: .
J: TRBJ2-2
V: TRBV6-5

CDR3: CAISGPLGGEQYF
DNA: TGTGCCATCAGTGGCCCTCTCGGGGGTGAGCAGTACTTC
size: .
D: .
J: TRBJ2-7
V: TRBV10-3

CDR3: CASSLLGGTSGLNIQYF
DNA: TGTGCCAGCAGTTTATTGGGCGGGACTAGCGGACTTAACATTCAGTACTTC
size: .
D: TRBD2
J: TRBJ2-4
V: TRBV28

CDR3: CASSEVPSGPQHF
DNA: TGTGCCAGCAGTGAAGTTCCCTCTGGGCCCCAGCATTTT
size: few
D: .
J: TRBJ1-5
V: TRBV6-1

CDR3: CASSLAIAFGQRRPYEQYF
DNA: TGTGCCAGCAGCTTGGCAATAGCCTTCGGACAGAGGAGGCCATACGAGCAGTACTTC
size: .
D: .
J: TRBJ2-7
V: TRBV5-5

CDR3: CARGGQGYGYTF
DNA: TGTGCCAGGGGGGGGCAGGGCTATGGCTACACCTTC
size: .
D: .
J: TRBJ1-2
V: TRBV6-5

CDR3: CASSQTDRPNYGYTF
DNA: TGTGCCAGCAGCCAAACGGACAGACCCAACTATGGCTACACCTTC
size: .
D: .
J: TRBJ1-2
V: TRBV4-2

CDR3: CASSQGGQFNEKLFF
DNA: TGTGCCAGCAGCCAAGGCGGACAGTTTAATGAAAAACTGTTTTTT
size: .
D: .
J: TRBJ1-4
V: TRBV3-1/TRBV3-2

CDR3: CASSQENSPNEKLFF
DNA: TGCGCCAGCAGCCAAGAGAACAGTCCGAATGAAAAACTGTTTTTT
size: .
D: .
J: TRBJ1-4
V: TRBV4-1

CDR3: CASSYGGLAGDSEQYF
DNA: TGTGCCAGCAGTTATGGGGGACTAGCGGGAGACTCCGAGCAGTACTTC
size: .
D: TRBD2
J: TRBJ2-7
V: TRBV6-5

CDR3: CASSPPSGTSYEQYF
DNA: TGTGCCAGCTCACCACCTTCGGGGACCTCCTACGAGCAGTACTTC
size: few
D: .
J: TRBJ2-7
V: TRBV18

CDR3: CASTKTQGHQPQHF
DNA: TGTGCCAGCACCAAAACCCAGGGGCACCAGCCCCAGCATTTT
size: .
D: .
J: TRBJ1-5
V: TRBV27

CDR3: CASSDRQGSLTGELFF
DNA: TGCGCCAGCAGTGATAGGCAGGGCTCACTCACCGGGGAGCTGTTTTTT
size: .
D: .
J: TRBJ2-2
V: TRBV10-1

CDR3: CASSLPGTRSYEQYF
DNA: TGTGCCAGCTCTCTTCCCGGGACTAGGTCCTACGAGCAGTACTTC
size: .
D: TRBD2
J: TRBJ2-7
V: TRBV18

CDR3: CASSLAGVAGAKNIQYF
DNA: TGTGCCAGCAGCTTAGCGGGGGTAGCGGGAGCCAAAAACATTCAGTACTTC
size: .
D: TRBD2
J: TRBJ2-4
V: TRBV7-9

CDR3: CASSGQGARGNTIYF
DNA: TGTGCCAGCAGCGGACAGGGGGCGCGAGGAAACACCATATATTTT
size: .
D: TRBD1
J: TRBJ1-3
V: TRBV9

CDR3: CASTEKASWTGTDTQYF
DNA: TGTGCCAGCACCGAAAAGGCCTCTTGGACGGGCACAGATACGCAGTATTTT
size: few
D: .
J: TRBJ2-3
V: TRBV27

CDR3: CASSYVAGGRYTEAFF
DNA: TGTGCCAGCAGTTACGTGGCAGGGGGACGCTACACTGAAGCTTTCTTT
size: .
D: TRBD1
J: TRBJ1-1
V: TRBV6-5

CDR3: CASSIGAGYGYTF
DNA: TGTGCCAGCTCGATCGGGGCGGGGTATGGCTACACCTTC
size: .
D: .
J: TRBJ1-2
V: TRBV6-6

CDR3: CASSPEVSGNTIYF
DNA: TGTGCCAGCAGCCCAGAGGTTTCTGGAAACACCATATATTTT
size: .
D: .
J: TRBJ1-3
V: TRBV5-4

CDR3: CARSRRTGDNSPLHF
DNA: TGCGCCCGCAGCCGACGGACAGGGGATAATTCACCCCTCCACTTT
size: .
D: TRBD1
J: TRBJ1-6
V: TRBV4-1

CDR3: CATSRRSGGSMGYTF
DNA: TGTGCCACCAGCAGGCGATCCGGGGGATCGATGGGCTACACCTTC
size: once
D: .
J: TRBJ1-2
V: TRBV15

CDR3: CASSPDLTGFYEQYF
DNA: TGTGCCAGCTCACCAGACCTGACAGGGTTCTACGAGCAGTACTTC
size: .
D: TRBD1
J: TRBJ2-7
V: TRBV18

CDR3: CASSLDGFYMNTEAFF
DNA: TGCGCCAGCAGCTTGGATGGTTTCTACATGAACACTGAAGCTTTCTTT
size: .
D: .
J: TRBJ1-1
V: TRBV5-1

CDR3: CASSLIGRANGYTF
DNA: TGTGCCAGCAGCTTAATCGGCAGGGCGAATGGCTACACCTTC
size: .
D: .
J: TRBJ1-2
V: TRBV7-9

CDR3: CASSRLWGGETQYF
DNA: TGTGCCAGCAGTCGCTTATGGGGAGGAGAGACCCAGTACTTC
size: .
D: .
J: TRBJ2-5
V: TRBV7-2

CDR3: CASSSGPSDEQYF
DNA: TGCGCCAGCAGCTCGGGCCCATCGGACGAGCAGTACTTC
size: .
D: .
J: TRBJ2-7
V: TRBV5-1

CDR3: CASSEAARVAGYTF
DNA: TGTGCCAGCAGTGAAGCGGCCAGGGTGGCGGGCTACACCTTC
size: .
D: .
J: TRBJ1-2
V: TRBV2

CDR3: CASSSGQGYGYTF
DNA: TGTGCCAGCAGCTCGGGACAGGGCTATGGCTACACCTTC
size: .
D: TRBD1
J: TRBJ1-2
V: TRBV7-9

CDR3: CASSPNQGGNQPQHF
DNA: TGTGCCAGCTCACCAAACCAGGGGGGCAATCAGCCCCAGCATTTT
size: .
D: TRBD1
J: TRBJ1-5
V: TRBV18

CDR3: CASSPSGRASEELFF
DNA: TGTGCCAGCAGCCCGAGCGGGAGGGCGTCCGAGGAGCTGTTTTTT
size: .
D: TRBD2
J: TRBJ2-2
V: TRBV7-3

CDR3: CASSQGQDAEAFF
DNA: TGTGCCAGCAGCCAGGGACAGGACGCTGAAGCTTTCTTT
size: .
D: TRBD1
J: TRBJ1-1
V: TRBV12-3/TRBV12-4

CDR3: CASSFRTQEFHYGYTF
DNA: TGTGCCAGCAGTTTTAGGACGCAAGAATTTCACTATGGCTACACCTTC
size: .
D: .
J: TRBJ1-2
V: TRBV6-2/TRBV6-3

CDR3: CASSLSYEQFF
DNA: TGTGCCAGCAGCCTTTCCTATGAGCAGTTCTTC
size: .
D: .
J: TRBJ2-1
V: TRBV7-8

CDR3: CASSLGGGGTGVEKLFF
DNA: TGTGCCAGCAGCTTAGGCGGCGGCGGGACAGGGGTCGAAAAACTGTTTTTT
size: once
D: TRBD1
J: TRBJ1-4
V: TRBV7-9